Each of the 10 T cell receptor beta chains below was sequenced from the same sample in a study of regulatory T cells in long-lasting Graves disease (dated by TCRdb to about 2021). In the paper's terms, the time point label means: newly diagnosed GD, antithyroid drugs for less than 3 months. For both TCR sequencing and RNA sequencing, RNA was extracted from PBMCs in TRIzol. Library construction relied on multiplex PCR. Instrument on record: Illumina HiSeq 4000. To build TCR beta libraries, CDR3 regions were amplified by Arm-PCR using iRepertoire HTBI primers. Clones were called with MiXCR by TCRdb after fastp trimmed the public reads at Q25, and only in-frame beta chains were retained. Each entry is one CDR3 protein sequence, shown with its most common DNA and genes. This sample comprises about 620,000 distinct CDR3 sequences, about 15% of them detected only once. The ten largest make up around 18% of the sample.

This sample was also put to use in a study of T cells in Graves' hyperthyroidism and ophthalmopathy.

Material: peripheral blood mononuclear cells (PBMCs), obtained at new diagnosis, from a patient treated with antithyroid drugs. These receptors all come from a woman in her twenties or thirties with Graves disease. Donor details come from another sample of the same person, matched by shared clones.

This clonotype was seen repeatedly, ten times or more. This chain links TRBV24-1 with TRBJ2-3; maybe TRBD2 (5 bases). CDR1 is KGHDR, CDR2 SFDVKD, per germline. The CDR3 is 15 amino acids. Trimming stripped 5 bases from V and 4 bases from J, with 15 bases between. For the CDR3, the DNA is TGTGCCACCAGTGGAGCGGACTTAAGATCAGATACGCAGTATTTT. It yields the protein CATSGADLRSDTQYF.

The CDR3 nucleotides are TGTGCCAGCAGTGAAGAGTATGAGGCAAACACAGATACGCAGTATTTT. This translates into CASSEEYEANTDTQYF. The chain has TRBV2 and TRBJ2-3; D remains unclear. Trimming stripped 1 base from V and 2 bases from J, with 13 bases between. Germline V gene data show CDR1 as SNHLY and CDR2 as FYNNEI. This CDR3 comprises 16 residues.

The V and J genes are TRBV20-1 and TRBJ2-5, with 10 bases matching TRBD2. Germline loops: CDR1 DFQATT, CDR2 SNEGSKA (reference sequence). J lost 2 bases, V lost 6 bases, and 6 bases had no gene match. The CDR3 has 14 amino acids. CDR3 nucleotide sequence: TGCAGTGCCTCCCGGACTAGCGGACAAGAGACCCAGTACTTC. Encoded protein: CSASRTSGQETQYF.

The chain recombines TRBV20-1 with TRBJ2-6; D is unclear. The germline V gene encodes CDR1 DFQATT and CDR2 SNEGSKA (reference sequence). There are 16 residues in the CDR3. Trimming pared 3 bases from V and 0 bases from J, leaving 12 bases between. The CDR3 protein is CSARDEISSGANVLTF. The DNA of the CDR3 is TGCAGTGCTAGGGATGAGATATCCTCTGGGGCCAACGTCCTGACTTTC.

This clonotype has a handful of counts. The J gene is TRBJ2-3, the V gene TRBV4-1; 7 bases agree with TRBD1. Germline lookup yields CDR1 MGHRA and CDR2 YSYEKL. J was trimmed by 1 base and V by 2 bases; bases with no gene match: 6. There are 16 residues in the CDR3. The CDR3: CASSQHLGTGTDTQYF. CDR3 coding DNA: TGCGCCAGCAGCCAACACCTCGGGACAGGCACAGATACGCAGTATTTT.

The V call is TRBV7-6, the J call TRBJ1-2, with a weak D call TRBD1 (5 bases). Trimming pared 5 bases from V and 2 bases from J, leaving 18 bases between. CDR1 and CDR2 from the germline V gene are SGHVS and FNYEAQ. This CDR3 is 16 amino acids long. CDR3 region: CASSRGTALSNYGYTF. The CDR3 DNA is TGTGCCAGCAGCCGCGGGACTGCTCTATCGAACTATGGCTACACCTTC.

This clonotype appeared many times. The rearrangement joins TRBV6-1 to TRBJ1-2; 7 bases align to TRBD1. The V gene end was trimmed by 6 bases and the J gene end by 0 bases; junction bases not matched to a gene: 16. Germline values: CDR1 MNHNS, CDR2 SASEGT. The CDR3 has 18 amino acids. The CDR3 protein is CASRHADRDRRANYGYTF. CDR3 DNA sequence: TGTGCCAGCAGACACGCCGACAGGGATCGGAGAGCTAACTATGGCTACACCTTC.

In its sample, this clonotype was seen many times. V gene TRBV27 combines with J gene TRBJ1-4; D remains ambiguous. Germline V gene lookup returns CDR1 MNHEY and CDR2 SMNVEV (reference sequence). V shed 3 bases and J shed 0 bases, with 5 bases lying between them. The CDR3 is made up of 14 amino acids. In DNA, the CDR3 is TGTGCCAGCAGTTTTTATGCAACTAATGAAAAACTGTTTTTT. Its protein product is CASSFYATNEKLFF.

This clonotype showed up many times. The chain carries TRBV5-1 and TRBJ1-5, with 11 positions matching TRBD1. This CDR3 region has 16 residues. Germline CDR1 is SGHRS and CDR2 is YFSETQ. Trimming took 2 bases from V and 4 from J; bases not matched to a gene: 5. The CDR3 region has the DNA TGCGCCAGCAGCTTAGCCGGGACAGGGGGGAATCAGCCCCAGCATTTT. This encodes CASSLAGTGGNQPQHF. The entire variable domain, with the rest obtained from reference TRBV5-1 and TRBJ1-5, is as follows: KAGVTQTPRYLIKTRGQQVTLSCSPISGHRSVSWYQQTPGQGLQFLFEYFSETQRNKGNFPGRFSGRQFSNSRSEMNVSTLELGDSALYLCASSLAGTGGNQPQHFGDGTRLSIL.

This clonotype showed up just a few times. The chain employs TRBV27 and TRBJ2-1; D may be TRBD1 or TRBD2 (5 bases each). CDR1 and CDR2 from the germline V gene are MNHEY and SMNVEV (reference sequence). The CDR3 is 15 amino acids. Trimming cost V 6 bases and J 4 bases, with 16 bases left between them. The CDR3 region has the DNA TGTGCCAGCAGCTGGATGGGACGGTCTTACAATGAGCAGTTCTTC. Amino acid sequence: CASSWMGRSYNEQFF.